This is a list of T cell receptor beta chains from one sample in a study of neurological immune-mediated disorders. One entry per CDR3 protein, called by TCRdb with MiXCR from the 5' RACE reads. Here the sample spans approximately 85,000 distinct CDR3 sequences, about 4.5% being singletons. Material for sequencing was PBMCs. Every receptor here comes from a woman aged 55-69 years with multiple sclerosis. Both conserved end residues are part of each CDR3. D genes are given only for firm matches. Not all rows give a size; the values are once, few, many and, for expanded clones, a class.

TGTGCCAGCAGCGCCGGGACTGAAGCTTTCTTT	CASSAGTEAFF	many	-	TRBV11-3	TRBJ1-1
TGTGCCATCAGTGAACCCCGGGTGAGCTCTGGAAACACCATATATTTT	CAISEPRVSSGNTIYF	many	-	TRBV10-3	TRBJ1-3
TGCAGTGCTTCAAGACGGGGAGGAGAGACCCAGTACTTC	CSASRRGGETQYF	many	-	TRBV20-1	TRBJ2-5
TGCGCCAGCAGCTTGCAAGTCTCCGGAAACACCATATATTTT	CASSLQVSGNTIYF	many	-	TRBV5-1	TRBJ1-3
TGCAGTGCTAGTGGGGCGGGGGATCCCAAAGAGACCCAGTACTTC	CSASGAGDPKETQYF	many	TRBD2	TRBV20-1	TRBJ2-5
TGTGCCAGCAGTTACGGGCAGGGGCGGACCTACGAGCAGTACTTC	CASSYGQGRTYEQYF	many	-	TRBV6-6	TRBJ2-7
TGTGCCAGCAGCCCATCTACTGAAGCTTTCTTT	CASSPSTEAFF	many	-	TRBV7-9	TRBJ1-1
TGTGCCAGCAGCGAAGATGAGGGGTTGACCTATGGCTACACCTTC	CASSEDEGLTYGYTF	many	-	TRBV7-9	TRBJ1-2
TGTGCCAGCAGCTCCCGGGACAGGGATGGCTACACCTTC	CASSSRDRDGYTF	few	TRBD1	TRBV7-6	TRBJ1-2
TGCGCCAGCAGCTTGGGCGCGTTTGAAGGGAATCAGCCCCAGCATTTT	CASSLGAFEGNQPQHF	many	-	TRBV5-1	TRBJ1-5
TGTGCCATCAGCCGGACTATCTCTGGAAACACCATATATTTT	CAISRTISGNTIYF	many	-	TRBV10-3	TRBJ1-3
TGTGCCAGCAGTTCCCGGGGATACTATGGCTACACCTTC	CASSSRGYYGYTF	many	-	TRBV28	TRBJ1-2
TGTGCCAGCAGTTTAGAATGGGGGACCCAAGCTAATGAGCAGTTCTTC	CASSLEWGTQANEQFF	many	-	TRBV12-3/TRBV12-4	TRBJ2-1
TGTGCCAGCAGCTTTTTGACAGGGACGCGGGGCTACACCTTC	CASSFLTGTRGYTF	many	TRBD1	TRBV3-1	TRBJ1-2
TGTGCCAGCAGCTCCAAGACGAACACCGGGGAGCTGTTTTTT	CASSSKTNTGELFF	many	-	TRBV7-2	TRBJ2-2
TGTGCCAGCAGTTCCCACGGAACTGGGGATGAAAAACTGTTTTTT	CASSSHGTGDEKLFF	many	-	TRBV28	TRBJ1-4
TGTGCCAGCAGCTCCGGGTGGGAAACTGAAGCTTTCTTT	CASSSGWETEAFF	many	-	TRBV5-8	TRBJ1-1
TGCGCCAGCAGCTTGTCGGAGGGCTCCTACAATGAGCAGTTCTTC	CASSLSEGSYNEQFF	many	-	TRBV5-1	TRBJ2-1
TGTGCCAGCAGCTTTTGGGGGGCCTCCACCGGGGAGCTGTTTTTT	CASSFWGASTGELFF	many	-	TRBV7-2	TRBJ2-2
TGCGCCAGCAGCTTCCGAGACAGGGGAGTGACCCAGTACTTC	CASSFRDRGVTQYF	many	TRBD1	TRBV5-1	TRBJ2-5
TGTGCCAGCAGCAGTTCCGGTAGCTCCTACAATGAGCAGTTCTTC	CASSSSGSSYNEQFF	many	-	TRBV9	TRBJ2-1
TGTGCCAGCAGCCACCGCGGGGGGGCTGGACGCGGGGAGCTGTTTTTT	CASSHRGGAGRGELFF	many	TRBD2	TRBV6-1	TRBJ2-2
TGTGCCAGCTCACCACCCACAGGGGGTTACTACGAGCAGTACTTC	CASSPPTGGYYEQYF	-	TRBD1	TRBV18	TRBJ2-7
TGTGCCAGCAGCTTGGCTGGCAGGGGGCCGTATGGCTACACCTTC	CASSLAGRGPYGYTF	many	TRBD1	TRBV5-4	TRBJ1-2
TGTGCCAGCAGTTACCGGGCCAGGGGCGAGCAGTACTTC	CASSYRARGEQYF	many	-	TRBV6-5	TRBJ2-7
TGCGCCAGCAGCTTGGAAGGTCTCGGCAATCAGCCCCAGCATTTT	CASSLEGLGNQPQHF	many	-	TRBV5-1	TRBJ1-5
TGCGCCAGCAGCTTCGGGGAGACCCAGTACTTC	CASSFGETQYF	many	-	TRBV5-1	TRBJ2-5
TGTGCCAGCAGCTCTCTTAGGGGGGGCCAAGAGACCCAGTACTTC	CASSSLRGGQETQYF	many	-	TRBV2	TRBJ2-5
TGCAGTGCTAGAGCCGGACAGGGTGTTTACGAGCAGTACTTC	CSARAGQGVYEQYF	many	TRBD1	TRBV20-1	TRBJ2-7
TGTGCCAGCAGCTTGGCCGGGACAGGAAGTTCCTACGAGCAGTACTTC	CASSLAGTGSSYEQYF	many	TRBD1	TRBV5-5	TRBJ2-7
TGCGCCAGCAGCTTCGGGACAGTCTCTGGAAACACCATATATTTT	CASSFGTVSGNTIYF	many	TRBD1	TRBV5-1	TRBJ1-3
TGCGCCAGCTTTGGACAGGGCAGTAATGAGCAGTTCTTC	CASFGQGSNEQFF	many	TRBD1	TRBV5-1	TRBJ2-1
TGTGCCAGCAGCTTAGATTCAGGGGCAGCACCCACTGAAGCTTTCTTT	CASSLDSGAAPTEAFF	many	-	TRBV7-9	TRBJ1-1
TGTGCCAGCAGCTTGGGGACAGCTTATAGCAATCAGCCCCAGCATTTT	CASSLGTAYSNQPQHF	many	-	TRBV5-6	TRBJ1-5
TGTGCCAGCAGTGAAGTAGTAGTGAACACTGAAGCTTTCTTT	CASSEVVVNTEAFF	many	-	TRBV6-1	TRBJ1-1
TGTGCCACCAAGGGGTTAGTTGCAACTAATGAAAAACTGTTTTTT	CATKGLVATNEKLFF	many	-	TRBV2	TRBJ1-4
TGCGCCAGCAGCTGGGGGGGACAGGGGACCTACAATGAGCAGTTCTTC	CASSWGGQGTYNEQFF	many	TRBD1	TRBV5-1	TRBJ2-1
TGTGCCAGCAGTCCAGAGGGACAGGGGTTTACGGAAGCTTTCTTT	CASSPEGQGFTEAFF	many	TRBD1	TRBV12-3/TRBV12-4	TRBJ1-1
TGTGCCAGCAGACGTACTAGCGGGGGTTCCTACGAGCAGTACTTC	CASRRTSGGSYEQYF	many	TRBD2	TRBV12-3/TRBV12-4	TRBJ2-7
TGCGCCAGCAGCTTGGGGGACAGGGGTTTTGAGACACCCCTCCACTTT	CASSLGDRGFETPLHF	many	TRBD1	TRBV5-1	TRBJ1-6
TGTGCCAGCAACCCCCAGACACTGGGCGGGGAGCTGTTTTTT	CASNPQTLGGELFF	many	-	TRBV7-9	TRBJ2-2
TGCGCCAGCAGCCGTAATACAGGGGATACGCAGTATTTT	CASSRNTGDTQYF	many	-	TRBV5-1	TRBJ2-3
TGTGCCAGCAGCTTCGATACCTACAATGAGCAGTTCTTC	CASSFDTYNEQFF	many	-	TRBV7-6	TRBJ2-1
TGCAGTGCCCCTACCGGGGGGAACACCGGGGAGCTGTTTTTT	CSAPTGGNTGELFF	many	-	TRBV20-1	TRBJ2-2
TGCGCCAGCAGCTTAGTCCCGGGTTCATCTAGAGAGACCCAGTACTTC	CASSLVPGSSRETQYF	many	-	TRBV5-1	TRBJ2-5
TGTGCCAGCTCATCCGGGACAACGGATACGCAGTATTTT	CASSSGTTDTQYF	-	-	TRBV18	TRBJ2-3
TGTGCCAGCAGCCAATACCCACTAGCGGCCTCCTACAATGAGCAGTTCTTC	CASSQYPLAASYNEQFF	many	TRBD2	TRBV14	TRBJ2-1
TGTGCCAGCAGTTACCCCGAGACTGAAGCTTTCTTT	CASSYPETEAFF	many	-	TRBV6-6	TRBJ1-1
TGCGCCAGCAGCCGTAGCCCGGACAGGGGAGAGACCCAGTACTTC	CASSRSPDRGETQYF	many	TRBD1	TRBV5-1	TRBJ2-5
TGTGCCAGCAGCTCCGGACTCTTGAACACCGGGGAGCTGTTTTTT	CASSSGLLNTGELFF	many	-	TRBV7-2	TRBJ2-2
TGTGCCAGCAGCCAATGGGACAGGGGTGTCTATGGCTACACCTTC	CASSQWDRGVYGYTF	many	TRBD1	TRBV3-1	TRBJ1-2
TGTGCCAGCGGAATCAAGGAGGTACAGGGGAGACACGAGCAGTACTTC	CASGIKEVQGRHEQYF	many	TRBD1	TRBV9	TRBJ2-7
TGCGCCAGCAGCACGGGCGGCAGTTTGATCGACGAGCAGTACTTC	CASSTGGSLIDEQYF	many	-	TRBV5-1	TRBJ2-7
TGTGTCGGTTCCAGGGGGTTAGCAATCGAGCAGTTCTTC	CVGSRGLAIEQFF	few	TRBD1	TRBV2	TRBJ2-1
TGCGCCAGCAGCTTGGAAGGTAACGAGCAGTACTTC	CASSLEGNEQYF	many	-	TRBV5-1	TRBJ2-7
TGTGCCAGCAGTGGTCAGGGGGCGCGGGTAAGCAATCAGCCCCAGCATTTT	CASSGQGARVSNQPQHF	many	TRBD1	TRBV2	TRBJ1-5
TGTGCCACCCGACAGGGCGGAAACATTCAGTACTTC	CATRQGGNIQYF	many	TRBD1	TRBV28	TRBJ2-4